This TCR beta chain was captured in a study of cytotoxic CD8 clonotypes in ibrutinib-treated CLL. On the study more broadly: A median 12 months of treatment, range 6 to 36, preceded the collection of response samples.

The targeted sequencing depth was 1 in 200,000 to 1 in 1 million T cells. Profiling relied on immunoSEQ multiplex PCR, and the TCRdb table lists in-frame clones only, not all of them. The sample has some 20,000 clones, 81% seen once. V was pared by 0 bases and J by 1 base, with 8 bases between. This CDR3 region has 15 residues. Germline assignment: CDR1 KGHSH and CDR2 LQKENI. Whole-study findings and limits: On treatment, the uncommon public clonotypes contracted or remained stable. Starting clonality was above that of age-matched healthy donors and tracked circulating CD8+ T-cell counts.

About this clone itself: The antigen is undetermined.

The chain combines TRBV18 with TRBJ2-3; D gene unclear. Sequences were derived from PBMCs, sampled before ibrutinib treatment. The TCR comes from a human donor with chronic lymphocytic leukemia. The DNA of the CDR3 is TGTGCCAGCTCACCACCCGTCCAACGCACAGATACGCAGTATTTT. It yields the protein CASSPPVQRTDTQYF.